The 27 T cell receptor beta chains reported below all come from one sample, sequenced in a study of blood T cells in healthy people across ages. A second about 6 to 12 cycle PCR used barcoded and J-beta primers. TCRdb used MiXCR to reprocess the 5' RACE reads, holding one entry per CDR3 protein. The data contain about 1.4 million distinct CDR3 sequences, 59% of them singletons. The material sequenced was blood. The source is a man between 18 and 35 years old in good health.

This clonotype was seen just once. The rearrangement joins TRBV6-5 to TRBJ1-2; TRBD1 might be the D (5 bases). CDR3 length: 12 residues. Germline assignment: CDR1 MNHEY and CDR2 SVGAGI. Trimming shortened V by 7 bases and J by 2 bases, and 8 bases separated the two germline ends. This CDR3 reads CASTPGNYGYTF. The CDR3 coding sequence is TGTGCCAGCACCCCAGGGAACTATGGCTACACCTTC.

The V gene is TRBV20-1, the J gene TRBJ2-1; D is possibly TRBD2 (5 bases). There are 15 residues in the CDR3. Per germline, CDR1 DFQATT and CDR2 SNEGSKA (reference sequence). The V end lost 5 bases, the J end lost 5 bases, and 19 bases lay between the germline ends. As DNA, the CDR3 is TGCAGTGCTGATCCGGGGAGCGGAGGAGACAATGAGCAGTTCTTC. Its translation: CSADPGSGGDNEQFF.

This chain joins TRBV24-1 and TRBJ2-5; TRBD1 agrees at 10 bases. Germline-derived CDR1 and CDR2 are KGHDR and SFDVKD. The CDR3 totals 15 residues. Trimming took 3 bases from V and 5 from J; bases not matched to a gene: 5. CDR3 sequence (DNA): TGTGCCACCAGTGATCCTGGGACAGGGGTCGAGACCCAGTACTTC. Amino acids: CATSDPGTGVETQYF.

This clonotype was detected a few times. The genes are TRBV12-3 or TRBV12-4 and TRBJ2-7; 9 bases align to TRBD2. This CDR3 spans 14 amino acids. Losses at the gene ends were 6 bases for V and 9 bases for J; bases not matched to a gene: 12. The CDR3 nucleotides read TGTGCCAGCAGGGTCGAGACTAGCGGTCCTGGGCAGTACTTC. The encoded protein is CASRVETSGPGQYF.

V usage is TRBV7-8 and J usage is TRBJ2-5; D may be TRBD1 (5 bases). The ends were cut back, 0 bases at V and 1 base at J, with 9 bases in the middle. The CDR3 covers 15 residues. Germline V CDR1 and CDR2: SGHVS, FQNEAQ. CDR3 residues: CASSLAQGAQETQYF. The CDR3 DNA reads TGTGCCAGCAGCTTAGCGCAAGGGGCCCAAGAGACCCAGTACTTC.

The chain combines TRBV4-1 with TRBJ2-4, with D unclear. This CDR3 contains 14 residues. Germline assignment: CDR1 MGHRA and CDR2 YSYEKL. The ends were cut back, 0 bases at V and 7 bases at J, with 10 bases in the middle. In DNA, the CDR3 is TGCGCCAGCAGCCAAGACTTAAATCTGAACATTCAGTACTTC. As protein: CASSQDLNLNIQYF.

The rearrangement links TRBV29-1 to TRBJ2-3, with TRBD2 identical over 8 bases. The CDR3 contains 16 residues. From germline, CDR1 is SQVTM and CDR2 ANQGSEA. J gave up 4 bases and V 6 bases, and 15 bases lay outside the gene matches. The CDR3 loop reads CSVEKGLGAGADTQYF. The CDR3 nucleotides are TGCAGCGTGGAAAAGGGGTTAGGAGCGGGGGCAGATACGCAGTATTTT.

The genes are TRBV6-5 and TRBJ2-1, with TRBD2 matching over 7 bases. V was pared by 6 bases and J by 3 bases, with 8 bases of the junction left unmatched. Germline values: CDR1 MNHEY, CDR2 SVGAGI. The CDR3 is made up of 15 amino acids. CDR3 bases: TGTGCCAGCAGCCACCTAGCGGAGCACTACAATGAGCAGTTCTTC. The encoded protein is CASSHLAEHYNEQFF.

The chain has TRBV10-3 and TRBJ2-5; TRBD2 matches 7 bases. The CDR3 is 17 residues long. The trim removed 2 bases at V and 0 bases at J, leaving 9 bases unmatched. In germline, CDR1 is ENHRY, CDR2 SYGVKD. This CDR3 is CAISELQAGTYQETQYF. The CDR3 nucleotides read TGTGCCATCAGTGAGCTACAAGCGGGGACCTACCAAGAGACCCAGTACTTC.

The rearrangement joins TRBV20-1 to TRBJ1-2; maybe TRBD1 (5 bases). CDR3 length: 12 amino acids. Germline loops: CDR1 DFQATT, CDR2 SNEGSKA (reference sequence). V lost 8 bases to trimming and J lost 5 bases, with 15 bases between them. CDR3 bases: TGCAGTTCTTCAGGGAGGAGATATGGCTACACCTTC. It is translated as CSSSGRRYGYTF.

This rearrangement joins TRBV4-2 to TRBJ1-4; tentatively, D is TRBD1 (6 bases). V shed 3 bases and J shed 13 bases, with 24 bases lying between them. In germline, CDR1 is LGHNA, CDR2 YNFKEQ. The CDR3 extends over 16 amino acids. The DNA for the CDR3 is TGTGCCAGCAGCCATGTGACAGGACAATATGATTCAGGACTGTTTTTT. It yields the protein CASSHVTGQYDSGLFF.

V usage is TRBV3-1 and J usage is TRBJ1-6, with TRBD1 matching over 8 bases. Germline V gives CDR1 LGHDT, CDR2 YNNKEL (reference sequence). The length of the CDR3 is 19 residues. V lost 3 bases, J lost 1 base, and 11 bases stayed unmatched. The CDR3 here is CASSQLGQGVGSYNSPLHF. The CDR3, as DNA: TGTGCCAGCAGCCAGCTAGGACAGGGAGTCGGGTCCTATAATTCACCCCTCCACTTT.

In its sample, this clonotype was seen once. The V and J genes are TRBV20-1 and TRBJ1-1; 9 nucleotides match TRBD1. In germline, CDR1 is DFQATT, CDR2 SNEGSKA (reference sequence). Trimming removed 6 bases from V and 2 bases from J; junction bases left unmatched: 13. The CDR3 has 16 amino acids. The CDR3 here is CSATQTGGVTNTEAFF. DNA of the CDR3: TGCAGTGCCACCCAGACAGGGGGGGTGACCAACACTGAAGCTTTCTTT.

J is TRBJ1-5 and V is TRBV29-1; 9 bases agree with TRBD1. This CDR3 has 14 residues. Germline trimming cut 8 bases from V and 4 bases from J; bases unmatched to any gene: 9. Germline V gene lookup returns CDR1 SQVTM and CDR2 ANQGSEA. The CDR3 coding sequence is TGCAGCTTATGCCCGGGACAGGGTAATCAGCCCCAGCATTTT. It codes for CSLCPGQGNQPQHF.

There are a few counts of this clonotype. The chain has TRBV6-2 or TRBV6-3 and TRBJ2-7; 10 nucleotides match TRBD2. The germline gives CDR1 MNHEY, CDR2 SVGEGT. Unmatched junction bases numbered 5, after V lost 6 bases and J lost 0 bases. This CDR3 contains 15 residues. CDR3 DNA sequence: TGTGCCAGCAGACCTAGGACTAGCGGCTCCTACGAGCAGTACTTC. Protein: CASRPRTSGSYEQYF.

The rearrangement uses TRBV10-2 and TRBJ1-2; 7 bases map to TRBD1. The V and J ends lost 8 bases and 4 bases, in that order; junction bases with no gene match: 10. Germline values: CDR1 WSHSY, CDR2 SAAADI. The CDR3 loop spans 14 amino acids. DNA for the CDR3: TGCGCCAGCGGCGACACAGGGGTCGGCTATGGCTACACCTTC. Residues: CASGDTGVGYGYTF.

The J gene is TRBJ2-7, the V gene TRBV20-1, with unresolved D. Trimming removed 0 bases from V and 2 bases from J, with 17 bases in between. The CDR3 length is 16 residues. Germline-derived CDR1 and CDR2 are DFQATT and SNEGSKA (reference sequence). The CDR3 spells CSARDVVKTLPYEQYF. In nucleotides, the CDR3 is TGCAGTGCTAGAGATGTGGTGAAAACGCTACCCTACGAGCAGTACTTC.

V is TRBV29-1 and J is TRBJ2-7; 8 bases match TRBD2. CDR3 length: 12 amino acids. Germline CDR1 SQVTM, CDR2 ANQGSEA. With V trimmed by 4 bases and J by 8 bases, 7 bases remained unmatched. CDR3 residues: CSVANSGTKQYF. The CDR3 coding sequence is TGCAGCGTTGCTAATAGCGGGACGAAGCAGTACTTC.

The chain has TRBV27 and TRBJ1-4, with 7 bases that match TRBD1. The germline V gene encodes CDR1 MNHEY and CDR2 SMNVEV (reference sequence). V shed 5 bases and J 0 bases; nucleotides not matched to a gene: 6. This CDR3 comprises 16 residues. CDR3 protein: CASSIHTGATNEKLFF. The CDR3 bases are TGTGCCAGCAGTATTCATACAGGGGCAACTAATGAAAAACTGTTTTTT.

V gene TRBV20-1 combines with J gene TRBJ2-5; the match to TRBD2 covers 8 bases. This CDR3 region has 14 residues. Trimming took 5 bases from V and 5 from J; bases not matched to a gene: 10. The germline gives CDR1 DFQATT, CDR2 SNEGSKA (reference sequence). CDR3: CSAVPGTRDETQYF. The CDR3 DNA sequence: TGCAGTGCTGTCCCCGGGACTAGGGACGAGACCCAGTACTTC.

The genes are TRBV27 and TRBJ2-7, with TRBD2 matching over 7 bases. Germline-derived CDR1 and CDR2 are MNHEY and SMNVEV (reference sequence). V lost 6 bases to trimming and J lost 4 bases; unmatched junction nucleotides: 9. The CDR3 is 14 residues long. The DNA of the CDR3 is TGTGCCAGCAGACCCCTGGGGGGGAGTTACGAGCAGTACTTC. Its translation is CASRPLGGSYEQYF.

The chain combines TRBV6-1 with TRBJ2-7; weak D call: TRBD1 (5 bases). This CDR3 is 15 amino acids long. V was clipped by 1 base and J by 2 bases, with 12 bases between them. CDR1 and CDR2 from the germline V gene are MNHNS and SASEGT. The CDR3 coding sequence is TGTGCCAGCAGTGAAGAACGGCAGGGCGCCTACGAGCAGTACTTC. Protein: CASSEERQGAYEQYF.

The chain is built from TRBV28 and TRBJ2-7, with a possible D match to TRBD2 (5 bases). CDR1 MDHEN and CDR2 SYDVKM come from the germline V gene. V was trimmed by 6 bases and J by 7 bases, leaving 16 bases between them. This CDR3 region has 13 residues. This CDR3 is CASRSSTRREQYF. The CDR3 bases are TGTGCCAGCAGGTCTAGCACACGACGTGAGCAGTACTTC.

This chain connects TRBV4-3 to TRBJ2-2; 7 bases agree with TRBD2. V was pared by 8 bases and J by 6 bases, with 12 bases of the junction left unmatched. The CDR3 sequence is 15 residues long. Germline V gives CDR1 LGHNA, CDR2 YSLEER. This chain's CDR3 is CASQQGGGAPGELFF. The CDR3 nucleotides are TGCGCCAGCCAACAAGGCGGGGGAGCTCCCGGGGAGCTGTTTTTT.

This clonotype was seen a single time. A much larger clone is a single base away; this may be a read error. DNA of the CDR3: TGCGCCAGCAGCCAAGGGGGGTCAGGGGTCACCCTAGCAGATACGCAGTATTTT. It codes for CASSQGGSGVTLADTQYF. The genes are TRBV4-1 and TRBJ2-3, with a tentative D call TRBD1 (6 bases). V shed 1 base and J shed 4 bases, with 21 bases lying between them. CDR1 and CDR2 from the germline V gene are MGHRA and YSYEKL. CDR3 length equals 18 residues.

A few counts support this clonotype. CDR3 region: CASSQAGNGYTF. In nucleotides, the CDR3 is TGCGCCAGCAGCCAAGCAGGAAATGGCTACACCTTC. The genes are TRBV4-3 and TRBJ1-2; D ambiguous. V was shortened by 1 base and J by 6 bases, with 6 bases between the two germline ends. Per germline, CDR1 LGHNA and CDR2 YSLEER. This CDR3 is built from 12 residues.

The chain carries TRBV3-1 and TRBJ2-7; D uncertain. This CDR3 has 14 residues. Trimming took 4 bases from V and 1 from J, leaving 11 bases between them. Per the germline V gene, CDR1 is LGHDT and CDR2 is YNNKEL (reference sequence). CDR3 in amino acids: CASSLMDLSYEQYF. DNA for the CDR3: TGTGCCAGCAGCCTTATGGACCTGTCCTACGAGCAGTACTTC.